The present T cell receptor beta chain was sequenced within a study of T cells in Graves' hyperthyroidism and ophthalmopathy. Points from the study as a whole: Most thyroid clonotypes that were expanded above 0.001 also turned up in blood.

Graves' hyperthyroidism was deemed stable absent ophthalmopathy progression within 18 months. It was uncontrolled infection, other autoimmune disease, pregnancy or lactation that excluded patients. A note on this clonotype: Antigen unknown.

CDR3 length: 14 amino acids. Germline V gene lookup returns CDR1 SNHLY and CDR2 FYNNEI. V gave up 2 bases and J gave up 6 bases; unmatched junction bases: 5. Amplified TCR beta CDR3 regions derived from RNA transcripts. A set of HTBI primers served as the primers for a first-round RT-PCR of the TCR CDR3. TCRdb itself ran the multiplex PCR reads through MiXCR, one entry per CDR3 protein. The table has 600,000 or so distinct CDR3 sequences, around 16% seen once; the top ten hold over 3.5%. The chain couples TRBV2 to TRBJ1-1; 8 nucleotides align to TRBD1. The source is a woman in her twenties or thirties with Graves' hyperthyroidism. The sample was blood. Here the CDR3 reads CASSEKQGGPEAFF. In nucleotides, the CDR3 is TGTGCCAGCAGTGAAAAACAGGGGGGGCCTGAAGCTTTCTTT.